This TCR beta chain originates from a study of T cell repertoires in cytomegalovirus infection. In TCRdb, the reads were re-called with MiXCR into one record per CDR3 protein. The table has under 850,000 distinct CDR3 sequences, 35% to 45% seen once; the top ten hold under 3%. The TCR sequence derives from a human donor in good health (CMV status not recorded). Some clones in this sample may be carry-over from other donors' samples. Input material: PBMCs.

Here the CDR3 DNA reads TGCGCCAGCAGCCAAGCCGGGACTCCTTACGAGCAGTACTTC. Residues: CASSQAGTPYEQYF. The chain has TRBV4-1 and TRBJ2-7; weak D call: TRBD2 (6 bases). Trimming took off 1 base at V and 4 bases at J, with 11 bases between the two ends. Germline CDR1 MGHRA, CDR2 YSYEKL. This CDR3 spans 14 amino acids.